This TCR beta chain is drawn from a study of response to subunit inactivated influenza vaccine. CDR1 KGHSH and CDR2 LQKENI come from the germline V gene. J gave up 4 bases and V 0 bases, and 5 bases lay outside the gene matches. The CDR3 covers 15 residues. This clonotype turned up a few times. TCRdb reprocessed the RT-PCR reads with MiXCR, giving one entry per CDR3 protein. The data contain 150,000 or so distinct CDR3 sequences, 11% of them seen just once; the ten biggest clones take up roughly 12%. J is TRBJ2-7 and V is TRBV18; 8 bases agree with TRBD2. Source: non-naive T cells sorted from PBMCs, taken about 6 weeks after vaccination. The TCR sequence derives from a man between 45 and 60 years old who received an inactivated influenza vaccine. The CDR3 nucleotides read TGTGCCAGCTCACCACCGGGACTAGGCCCTTACGAGCAGTACTTC. Protein product: CASSPPGLGPYEQYF.